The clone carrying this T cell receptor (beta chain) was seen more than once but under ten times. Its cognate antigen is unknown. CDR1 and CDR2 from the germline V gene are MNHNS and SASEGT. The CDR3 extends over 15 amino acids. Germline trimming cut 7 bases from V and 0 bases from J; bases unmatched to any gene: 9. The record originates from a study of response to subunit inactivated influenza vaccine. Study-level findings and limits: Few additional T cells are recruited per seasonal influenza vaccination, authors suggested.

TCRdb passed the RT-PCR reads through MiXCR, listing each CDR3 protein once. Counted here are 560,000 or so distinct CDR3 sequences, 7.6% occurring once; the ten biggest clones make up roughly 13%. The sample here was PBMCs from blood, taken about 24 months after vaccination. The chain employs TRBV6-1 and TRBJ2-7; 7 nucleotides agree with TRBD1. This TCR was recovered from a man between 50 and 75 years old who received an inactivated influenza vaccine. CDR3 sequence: CASTGLDRASYEQYF. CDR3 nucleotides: TGTGCCAGCACCGGCCTCGACAGGGCCTCCTACGAGCAGTACTTC.